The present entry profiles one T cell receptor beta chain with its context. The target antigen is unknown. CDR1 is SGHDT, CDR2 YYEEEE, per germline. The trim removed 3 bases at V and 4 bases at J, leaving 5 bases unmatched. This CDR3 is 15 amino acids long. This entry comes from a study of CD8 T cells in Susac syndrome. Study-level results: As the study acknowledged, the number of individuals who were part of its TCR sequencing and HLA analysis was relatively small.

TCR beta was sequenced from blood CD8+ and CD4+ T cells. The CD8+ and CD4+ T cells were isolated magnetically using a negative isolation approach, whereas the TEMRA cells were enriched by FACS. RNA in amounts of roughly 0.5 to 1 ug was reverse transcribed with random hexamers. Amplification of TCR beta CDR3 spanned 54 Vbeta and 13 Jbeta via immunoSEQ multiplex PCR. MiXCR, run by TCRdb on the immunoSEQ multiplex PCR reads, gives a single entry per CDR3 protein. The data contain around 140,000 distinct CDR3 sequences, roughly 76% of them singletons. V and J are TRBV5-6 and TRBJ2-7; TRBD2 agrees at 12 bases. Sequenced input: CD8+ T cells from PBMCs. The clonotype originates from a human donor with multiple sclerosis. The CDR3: CASSSTSGSWYEQYV. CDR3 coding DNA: TGTGCCAGCAGCTCGACTAGCGGGAGTTGGTACGAGCAGTACGTC.